The clone carrying this T cell receptor (beta chain) was detected only a few times. The conserved closing phenylalanine or tryptophan is absent in this CDR3, likely reflecting a read error. Germline V gene data show CDR1 as ENHRY and CDR2 as SYGVKD. V dropped 4 bases and J dropped 1 base, with 5 bases sitting between them. The CDR3 is 12 residues long. These data come from a study of regulatory T cells in long-lasting Graves disease. In building TCR beta libraries, iRepertoire HTBI primers were used together with Arm-PCR of CDR3 regions. In the original processing: Taken together, the samples had around 60 TRBV and roughly 15 TRBJ segments identified. One entry per CDR3 protein results from TCRdb running MiXCR on the multiplex PCR reads. It is TCRdb's table, rather than the study itself, that gives the V and J calls and clone size. The sample includes around 400,000 distinct CDR3 sequences, roughly 16% of them seen just once.

Time point specified: newly diagnosed GD, antithyroid drugs for less than 3 months. Making the TCR library involved RNA that had been extracted from PBMCs. Graves' disease diagnosis relied on American Thyroid Association guidelines. The EDTA tubes were filled with around 9.1 milliliters of drawn peripheral blood. The input for sequencing was peripheral blood mononuclear cells (PBMCs), taken at new diagnosis, from a patient treated with antithyroid drugs. This sequence was found in a female donor with Graves disease. The rearrangement links TRBV10-3 to TRBJ2-7; D is uncertain. The CDR3 sequence: CAISGGSYEQYL. The CDR3 region has the DNA TGTGCCATCAGTGGAGGATCCTACGAGCAGTACCTC.